What follows are 22 T cell receptor beta chains derived from one specimen sequenced in a study of shared clonotypes between healthy human individuals. Here immunoSEQ multiplex PCR was the method, and the copy in TCRdb shows in-frame clones only, minus some. The data hold some 2 million clones, with over 85% observed a single time. Naive CD8 isolation took CD45RO-negative cells positively selected for CCR7 and excluded terminally differentiated effector memory CD45RA+ cells. The sequenced material came from naive CD8+ T cells sorted from blood. The receptors come from a man in his late teens or twenties in good health.

The chain has TRBV9 and TRBJ2-2; D not certain. V was clipped by 6 bases and J by 4 bases, with 13 bases between them. Germline V gene data show CDR1 as SGDLS and CDR2 as YYNGEE. The CDR3 is 14 amino acids. This chain's CDR3 is CASNSRGPTGELFF. For the CDR3, the DNA is TGTGCCAGCAATTCGAGAGGCCCCACCGGGGAGCTGTTTTTT.

V and J are TRBV6-1 and TRBJ2-3; D uncertain. This CDR3 spans 15 amino acids. V was shortened by 2 bases and J by 2 bases, with 11 bases between the two germline ends. Per the germline V gene, CDR1 is MNHNS and CDR2 is SASEGT. The CDR3 is CASSEFGRDTDTQYF. The CDR3 coding sequence is TGTGCCAGCAGTGAATTTGGTAGGGACACAGATACGCAGTATTTT.

CDR3 nucleotides: TGTGCCACCAGCAGAGATCGAGGAGGTGTGGACGAGCAGTACTTC. This sequence encodes CATSRDRGGVDEQYF. The chain employs TRBV15 and TRBJ2-7; a possible D gene is TRBD2 (5 bases). Trimming removed 0 bases from V and 5 bases from J, with 14 bases in between. This CDR3 comprises 15 residues. Looked up from germline, CDR1 is LNHNV and CDR2 is YYDKDF (reference sequence).

V gene TRBV9 combines with J gene TRBJ1-5, with TRBD1 identical over 7 bases. The CDR3 consists of 14 residues. The J segment lost 6 bases and the V segment lost 4 bases, leaving 7 bases of the junction unmatched. Germline V lookup: CDR1 SGDLS, CDR2 YYNGEE. The DNA of the CDR3 is TGTGCCAGCAGCTACGACAGGGTAGGTCAGCCCCAGCATTTT. This gives the protein CASSYDRVGQPQHF.

The chain has TRBV28 and TRBJ2-3; D may be TRBD2 (6 bases). The length of the CDR3 is 16 residues. The V gene lost 2 bases and the J gene lost 1 base, with 13 bases spanning the gap. The germline CDR1 and CDR2 sequences are MDHEN and SYDVKM. The CDR3 DNA sequence: TGTGCCAGCAGTTTACCCCCTAGCGACGGCACAGATACGCAGTATTTT. Its protein is CASSLPPSDGTDTQYF.

This sequence joins TRBV19 and TRBJ2-2; 13 bases match TRBD2. The CDR3 covers 18 residues. The germline gives CDR1 LNHDA, CDR2 SQIVND (reference sequence). V was clipped by 5 bases and J by 5 bases; unmatched bases: 11. The CDR3: CASSPGLAGVTRTGELFF. The DNA of the CDR3 is TGTGCCAGTAGTCCAGGACTAGCGGGGGTCACGAGGACCGGGGAGCTGTTTTTT.

The CDR3 DNA is TGTGCCAGCAGTTTTGTTAGCGGGAGTACCCAGTACTTC. It encodes CASSFVSGSTQYF. The chain carries TRBV27 and TRBJ2-5; 9 positions match TRBD2. Germline CDR1 and CDR2: MNHEY and SMNVEV (reference sequence). This CDR3 has 13 residues. After removal of 3 bases from V and 8 bases from J, the junction contained 4 bases not matched to a gene.

The chain employs TRBV27 and TRBJ2-7, with TRBD1 matching over 7 bases. Trimming took 4 bases from V and 4 from J; bases not matched to a gene: 7. There are 14 residues in the CDR3. Germline values: CDR1 MNHEY, CDR2 SMNVEV (reference sequence). CDR3 coding DNA: TGTGCCAGCAGTTACCGACAGGGTAGATACGAGCAGTACTTC. Its translation: CASSYRQGRYEQYF.

On this clone: The identical CDR3 is also encoded by other nucleotide sequences in the sample. V is TRBV5-1 and J is TRBJ1-1; D is ambiguous. The CDR3 has 12 amino acids. The V end lost 0 bases, the J end lost 6 bases, and 6 bases lay between the germline ends. Germline V gene data show CDR1 as SGHRS and CDR2 as YFSETQ. The DNA for the CDR3 is TGCGCCAGCAGCTTGGATGGGTCTGAAGCTTTCTTT. As protein: CASSLDGSEAFF. Full variable domain (missing parts from reference TRBV5-1 and TRBJ1-1): KAGVTQTPRYLIKTRGQQVTLSCSPISGHRSVSWYQQTPGQGLQFLFEYFSETQRNKGNFPGRFSGRQFSNSRSEMNVSTLELGDSALYLCASSLDGSEAFFGQGTRLTVV.

This chain joins TRBV11-1 and TRBJ2-5; maybe TRBD1 (5 bases). The CDR3 length is 15 residues. Germline V gives CDR1 SGHAT, CDR2 FQDESV (reference sequence). V dropped 5 bases and J dropped 5 bases, with 18 bases sitting between them. This CDR3 reads CASSLPYTGWETQYF. The CDR3 DNA sequence: TGTGCCAGCAGCCTACCCTATACAGGTTGGGAGACCCAGTACTTC.

V is TRBV6-5 and J is TRBJ1-5; D not certain. The germline gives CDR1 MNHEY, CDR2 SVGAGI. The V end was cut by 5 bases, the J end by 0 bases, with 11 bases between. The CDR3 totals 15 residues. CDR3 in amino acids: CASSPDISSNQPQHF. CDR3 nucleotide sequence: TGTGCCAGCAGTCCGGATATCTCTAGCAATCAGCCCCAGCATTTT.

The chain joins TRBV30 to TRBJ2-7, with 9 bases identical to TRBD1. This CDR3 is built from 14 residues. V was pared by 4 bases and J by 6 bases, with 10 bases of the junction left unmatched. Germline CDR1 and CDR2: GTSNPN and SVGIG (reference sequence). This chain's CDR3 is CAWTPGTGFREQYF. CDR3 sequence (DNA): TGTGCCTGGACTCCCGGGACAGGGTTTCGCGAGCAGTACTTC. The full variable domain, its missing parts supplied by reference TRBV30 and TRBJ2-7, is SQTIHQWPATLVQPVGSPLSLECTVEGTSNPNLYWYRQAAGRGLQLLFYSVGIGQISSEVPQNLSASRPQDRQFILSSKKLLLSDSGFYLCAWTPGTGFREQYFGPGTRLTVT.

This clone was detected only a few times. The chain has TRBV19 and TRBJ1-1, with D uncertain. V was cut by 8 bases and J by 0 bases, with 10 bases left in between. The CDR3 extends over 13 amino acids. Germline lookup yields CDR1 LNHDA and CDR2 SQIVND (reference sequence). The CDR3 DNA sequence: TGTGCCAGTTCCCTTACCATGAACACTGAAGCTTTCTTT. It is translated as CASSLTMNTEAFF.

Notes on this clone: This sample also contains other DNA sequences that code for the same CDR3. The J gene is TRBJ2-3, the V gene TRBV9; no clear D. CDR1 and CDR2 from the germline V gene are SGDLS and YYNGEE. The V end lost 0 bases, the J end lost 4 bases, and 6 bases lay between the germline ends. The CDR3 length is 13 residues. CDR3 loop: CASSVGSPDTQYF. In DNA, the CDR3 is TGTGCCAGCAGCGTAGGGAGCCCAGATACGCAGTATTTT.

V is TRBV14 and J is TRBJ1-6; a possible D gene is TRBD1 (5 bases). Germline assignment: CDR1 SGHDN and CDR2 FVKESK. The CDR3 sequence is 15 residues long. V was cut by 1 base and J by 4 bases, with 8 bases left in between. The CDR3 is CASSQGGGYNSPLHF. The DNA of the CDR3 is TGTGCCAGCAGCCAAGGGGGGGGATATAATTCACCCCTCCACTTT.

This chain joins TRBV4-1 and TRBJ1-2; unclear D gene. This CDR3 has 14 amino acids. With 0 bases removed from V and 4 bases from J, the gap between germline ends came to 9 bases. CDR1 is MGHRA and CDR2 is YSYEKL in the germline V gene. The DNA for the CDR3 is TGCGCCAGCAGCCAAGAAGAGGGTTTCTATGGCTACACCTTC. Translating it yields CASSQEEGFYGYTF.

Regarding this clone: This same CDR3 is encoded by further DNA sequences in the sample. The rearrangement links TRBV9 to TRBJ1-5, with D unclear. V was clipped by 0 bases and J by 9 bases, with 10 bases between them. Germline V gives CDR1 SGDLS, CDR2 YYNGEE. The CDR3 is 13 residues long. Here the CDR3 reads CASSVDSLGPQHF. Here the CDR3 DNA reads TGTGCCAGCAGCGTAGACAGCCTAGGGCCCCAGCATTTT.

In DNA, the CDR3 is TGTGCCAGCAGCTTGACCGATGAGGGAGCCGGGGAGCTGTTTTTT. Amino acid sequence: CASSLTDEGAGELFF. The genes are TRBV7-9 and TRBJ2-2; D is possibly TRBD2 (5 bases). Germline lookup yields CDR1 SEHNR and CDR2 FQNEAQ (reference sequence). V dropped 3 bases and J dropped 6 bases, with 14 bases sitting between them. The CDR3 runs to 15 residues. The full variable domain, rest sourced from reference TRBV7-9 and TRBJ2-2, is DTGVSQNPRHKITKRGQNVTFRCDPISEHNRLYWYRQTLGQGPEFLTYFQNEAQLEKSRLLSDRFSAERPKGSFSTLEIQRTEQGDSAMYLCASSLTDEGAGELFFGEGSRLTVL.

This clone was seen only once. The J gene is TRBJ2-4, the V gene TRBV7-9; possibly TRBD2 for D (5 bases). The V end lost 5 bases, the J end lost 9 bases, and 17 bases lay between the germline ends. CDR1 and CDR2 from the germline V gene are SEHNR and FQNEAQ (reference sequence). This CDR3 is built from 14 residues. The DNA of the CDR3 is TGTGCCAGCAGCCCTGACTGGACTCAAAGCATTCAGTACTTC. This gives the protein CASSPDWTQSIQYF.

The J gene is TRBJ1-5, the V gene TRBV7-9, with TRBD1 matching over 8 bases. The V gene's germline CDR1 is SEHNR and CDR2 FQNEAQ (reference sequence). Germline trimming cut 1 base from V and 2 bases from J; bases unmatched to any gene: 4. This CDR3 has 16 residues. CDR3 in DNA: TGTGCCAGCAGCTTAGGGACAGGGTTGGGCAATCAGCCCCAGCATTTT. Translated: CASSLGTGLGNQPQHF.

The chain has TRBV5-1 and TRBJ2-5; 14 bases fit TRBD2. V gave up 3 bases and J gave up 2 bases; unmatched junction bases: 6. CDR1 is SGHRS and CDR2 is YFSETQ in the germline V gene. This CDR3 comprises 17 residues. The CDR3 reads CASSSGLAGEGQETQYF. For the CDR3, the DNA is TGCGCCAGCAGCTCGGGACTAGCGGGGGAGGGTCAAGAGACCCAGTACTTC.

The V call is TRBV5-6, the J call TRBJ1-6; 7 positions agree with TRBD1. Per the germline V gene, CDR1 is SGHDT and CDR2 is YYEEEE. Trimming took 2 bases from V and 3 from J; bases not matched to a gene: 5. The CDR3 runs 16 residues. The CDR3 coding sequence is TGTGCCAGCAGCTTCGGGACAGTGATCTATAATTCACCCCTCCACTTT. It is translated as CASSFGTVIYNSPLHF.